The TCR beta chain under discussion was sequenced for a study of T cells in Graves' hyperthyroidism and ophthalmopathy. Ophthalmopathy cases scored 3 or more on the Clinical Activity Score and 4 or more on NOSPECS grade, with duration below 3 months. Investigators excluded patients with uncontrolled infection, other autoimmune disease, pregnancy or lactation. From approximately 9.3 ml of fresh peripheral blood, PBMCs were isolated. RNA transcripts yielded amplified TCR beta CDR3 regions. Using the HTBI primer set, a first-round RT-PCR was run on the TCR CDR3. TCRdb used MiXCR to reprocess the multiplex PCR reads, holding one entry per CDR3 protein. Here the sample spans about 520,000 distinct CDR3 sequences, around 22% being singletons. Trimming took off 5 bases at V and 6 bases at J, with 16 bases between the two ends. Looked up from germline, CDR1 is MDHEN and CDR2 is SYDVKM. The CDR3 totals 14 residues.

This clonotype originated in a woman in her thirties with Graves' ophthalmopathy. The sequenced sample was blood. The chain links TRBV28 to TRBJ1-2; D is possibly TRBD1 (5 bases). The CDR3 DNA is TGTGCCAGCAGTCTGGGACGGCGGGTTGATGGCTACACCTTC. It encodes CASSLGRRVDGYTF.